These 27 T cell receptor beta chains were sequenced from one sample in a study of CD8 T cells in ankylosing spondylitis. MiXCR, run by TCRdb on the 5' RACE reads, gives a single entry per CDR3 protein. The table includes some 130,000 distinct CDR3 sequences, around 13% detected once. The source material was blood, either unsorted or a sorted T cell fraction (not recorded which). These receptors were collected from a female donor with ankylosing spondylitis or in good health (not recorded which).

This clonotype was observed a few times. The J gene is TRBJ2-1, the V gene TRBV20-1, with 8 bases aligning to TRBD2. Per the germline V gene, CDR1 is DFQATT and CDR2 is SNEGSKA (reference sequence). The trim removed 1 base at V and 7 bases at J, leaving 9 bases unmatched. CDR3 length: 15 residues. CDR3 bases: TGCAGTGCTAGAGTACGGGGGGGGGCCATGAATGAGCAGTTCTTC. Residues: CSARVRGGAMNEQFF.

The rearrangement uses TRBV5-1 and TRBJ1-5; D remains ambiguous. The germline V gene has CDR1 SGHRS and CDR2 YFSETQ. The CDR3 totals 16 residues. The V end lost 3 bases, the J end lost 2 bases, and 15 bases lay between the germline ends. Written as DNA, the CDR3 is TGCGCCAGCAGCTCAATTAAGGGTCCAGGCAATCAGCCCCAGCATTTT. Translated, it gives CASSSIKGPGNQPQHF.

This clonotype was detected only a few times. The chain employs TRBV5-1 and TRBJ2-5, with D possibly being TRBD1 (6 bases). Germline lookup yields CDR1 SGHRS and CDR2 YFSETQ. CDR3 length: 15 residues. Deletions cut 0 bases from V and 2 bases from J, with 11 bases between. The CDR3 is CASSLGGTPQETQYF. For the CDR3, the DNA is TGCGCCAGCAGCTTGGGGGGGACACCTCAAGAGACCCAGTACTTC.

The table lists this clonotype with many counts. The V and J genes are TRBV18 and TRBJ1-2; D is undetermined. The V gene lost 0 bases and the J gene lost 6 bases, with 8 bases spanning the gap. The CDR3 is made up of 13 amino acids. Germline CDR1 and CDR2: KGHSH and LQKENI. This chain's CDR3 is CASSPPAGNGYTF. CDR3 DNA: TGTGCCAGCTCACCACCGGCCGGGAATGGCTACACCTTC. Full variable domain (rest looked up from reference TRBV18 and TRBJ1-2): NAGVMQNPRHLVRRRGQEARLRCSPMKGHSHVYWYRQLPEEGLKFMVYLQKENIIDESGMPKERFSAEFPKEGPSILRIQQVVRGDSAAYFCASSPPAGNGYTFGSGTRLTVV.

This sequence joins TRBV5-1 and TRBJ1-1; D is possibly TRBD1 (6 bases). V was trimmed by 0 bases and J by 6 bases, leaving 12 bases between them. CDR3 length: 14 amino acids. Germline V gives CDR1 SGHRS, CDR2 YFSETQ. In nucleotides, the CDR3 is TGCGCCAGCAGCTTGGGACAGGCCCTCGCTGAAGCTTTCTTT. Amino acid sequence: CASSLGQALAEAFF.

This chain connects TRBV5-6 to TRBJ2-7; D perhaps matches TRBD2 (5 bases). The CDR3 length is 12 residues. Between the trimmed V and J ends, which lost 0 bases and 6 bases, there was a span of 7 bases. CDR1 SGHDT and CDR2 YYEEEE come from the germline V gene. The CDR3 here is CASSLVAGEQYF. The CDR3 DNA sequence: TGTGCCAGCAGCTTGGTTGCGGGCGAGCAGTACTTC. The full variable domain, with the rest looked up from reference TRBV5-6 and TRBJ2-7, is DAGVTQSPTHLIKTRGQQVTLRCSPKSGHDTVSWYQQALGQGPQFIFQYYEEEERQRGNFPDRFSGHQFPNYSSELNVNALLLGDSALYLCASSLVAGEQYFGPGTRLTVT.

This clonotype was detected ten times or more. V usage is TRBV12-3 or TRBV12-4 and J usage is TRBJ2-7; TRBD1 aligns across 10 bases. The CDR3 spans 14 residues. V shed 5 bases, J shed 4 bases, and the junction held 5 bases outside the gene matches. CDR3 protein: CASSGDRGIYEQYF. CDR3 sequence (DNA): TGTGCCAGCAGTGGGGACAGGGGTATTTACGAGCAGTACTTC.

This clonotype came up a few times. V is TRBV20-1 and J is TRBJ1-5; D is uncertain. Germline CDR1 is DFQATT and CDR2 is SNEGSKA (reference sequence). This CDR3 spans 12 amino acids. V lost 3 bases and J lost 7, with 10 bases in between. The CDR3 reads CSARGWEQPQHF. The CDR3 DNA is TGCAGTGCTAGGGGATGGGAGCAGCCCCAGCATTTT.

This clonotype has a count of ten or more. CDR3 DNA: TGTGCCAGCAGTGAAGCAGTTGGGGGAGAAAAACTGTTTTTT. Residues: CASSEAVGGEKLFF. The J gene is TRBJ1-4, the V gene TRBV6-1; tentative D call: TRBD1 (5 bases). Germline-derived CDR1 and CDR2 are MNHNS and SASEGT. V was shortened by 0 bases and J by 8 bases, with 10 bases between the two germline ends. The CDR3 length is 14 residues.

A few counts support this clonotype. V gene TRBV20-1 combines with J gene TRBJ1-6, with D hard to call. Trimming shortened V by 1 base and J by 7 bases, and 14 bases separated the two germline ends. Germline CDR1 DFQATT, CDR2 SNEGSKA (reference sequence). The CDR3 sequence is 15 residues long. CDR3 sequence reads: CSARGREGRNSPLHF. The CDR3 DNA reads TGCAGTGCTAGAGGCCGGGAGGGTAGGAATTCACCCCTCCACTTT.

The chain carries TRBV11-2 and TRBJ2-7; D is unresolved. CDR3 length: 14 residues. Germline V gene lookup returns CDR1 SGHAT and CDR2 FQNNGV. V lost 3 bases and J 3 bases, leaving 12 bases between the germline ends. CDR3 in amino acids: CASSLGQANYEQYF. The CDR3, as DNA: TGTGCCAGCAGCTTGGGCCAAGCCAACTACGAGCAGTACTTC. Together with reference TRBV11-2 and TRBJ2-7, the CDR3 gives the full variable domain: EAGVAQSPRYKIIEKRQSVAFWCNPISGHATLYWYQQILGQGPKLLIQFQNNGVVDDSQLPKDRFSAERLKGVDSTLKIQPAKLEDSAVYLCASSLGQANYEQYFGPGTRLTVT.

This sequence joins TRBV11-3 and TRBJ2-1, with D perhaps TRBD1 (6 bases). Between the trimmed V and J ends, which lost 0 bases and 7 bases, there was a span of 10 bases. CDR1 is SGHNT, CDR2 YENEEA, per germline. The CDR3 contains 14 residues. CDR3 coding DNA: TGTGCCAGCAGCTTAGATCTCAGGGGAAATGAGCAGTTCTTC. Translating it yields CASSLDLRGNEQFF.

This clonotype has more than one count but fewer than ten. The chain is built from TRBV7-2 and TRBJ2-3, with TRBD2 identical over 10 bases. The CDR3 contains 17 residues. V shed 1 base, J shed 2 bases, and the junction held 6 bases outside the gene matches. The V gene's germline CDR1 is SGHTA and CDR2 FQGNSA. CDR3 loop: CASSLGLLAGFTDTQYF. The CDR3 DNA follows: TGTGCCAGCAGCTTAGGGTTACTAGCGGGATTCACAGATACGCAGTATTTT.

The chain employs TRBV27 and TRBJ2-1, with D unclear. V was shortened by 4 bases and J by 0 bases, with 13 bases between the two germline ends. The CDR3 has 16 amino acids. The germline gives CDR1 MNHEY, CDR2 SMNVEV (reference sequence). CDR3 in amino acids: CASSSLTTSSYNEQFF. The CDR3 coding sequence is TGTGCCAGCAGTTCTTTAACTACGAGCTCCTACAATGAGCAGTTCTTC.

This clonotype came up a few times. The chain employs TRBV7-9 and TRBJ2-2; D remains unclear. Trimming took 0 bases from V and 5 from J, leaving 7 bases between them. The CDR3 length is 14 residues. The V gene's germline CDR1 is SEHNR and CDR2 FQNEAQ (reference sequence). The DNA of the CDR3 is TGTGCCAGCAGCTTAGCATCAGTTACCGGGGAGCTGTTTTTT. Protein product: CASSLASVTGELFF. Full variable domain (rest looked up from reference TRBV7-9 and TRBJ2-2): DTGVSQNPRHKITKRGQNVTFRCDPISEHNRLYWYRQTLGQGPEFLTYFQNEAQLEKSRLLSDRFSAERPKGSFSTLEIQRTEQGDSAMYLCASSLASVTGELFFGEGSRLTVL.

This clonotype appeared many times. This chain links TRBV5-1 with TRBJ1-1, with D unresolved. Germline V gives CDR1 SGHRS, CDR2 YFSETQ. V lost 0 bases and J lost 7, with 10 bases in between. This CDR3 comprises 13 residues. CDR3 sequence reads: CASSLGGPGEAFF. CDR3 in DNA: TGCGCCAGCAGCTTGGGAGGGCCCGGTGAAGCTTTCTTT.

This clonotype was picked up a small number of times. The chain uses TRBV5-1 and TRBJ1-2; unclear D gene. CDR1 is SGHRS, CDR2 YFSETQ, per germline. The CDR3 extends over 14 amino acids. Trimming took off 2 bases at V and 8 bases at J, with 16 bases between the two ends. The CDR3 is CASSLRAGGIGYTF. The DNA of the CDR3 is TGCGCCAGCAGCTTAAGGGCAGGTGGGATAGGCTACACCTTC.

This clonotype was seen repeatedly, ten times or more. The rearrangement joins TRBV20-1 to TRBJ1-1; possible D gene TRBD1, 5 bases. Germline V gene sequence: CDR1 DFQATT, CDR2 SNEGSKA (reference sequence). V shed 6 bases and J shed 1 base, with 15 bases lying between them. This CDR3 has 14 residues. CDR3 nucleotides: TGCAGTGCACAACCCACTCAGGGGAACACTGAAGCTTTCTTT. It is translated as CSAQPTQGNTEAFF.

The CDR3 coding sequence is TGCGCCAGCAGCCACCGGGATGGCTATGGCTACACCTTC. Amino acid sequence: CASSHRDGYGYTF. The J gene is TRBJ1-2, the V gene TRBV4-1; D ambiguous. Germline CDR1 and CDR2: MGHRA and YSYEKL. The CDR3 consists of 13 residues. V was pared by 3 bases and J by 4 bases, with 9 bases between.

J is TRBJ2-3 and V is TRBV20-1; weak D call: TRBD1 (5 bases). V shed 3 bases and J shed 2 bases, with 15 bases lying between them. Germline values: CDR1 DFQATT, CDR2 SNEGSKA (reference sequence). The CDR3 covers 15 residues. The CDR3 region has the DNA TGCAGTGCTAGCGGTTTAGGGGATTCCACAGATACGCAGTATTTT. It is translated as CSASGLGDSTDTQYF.

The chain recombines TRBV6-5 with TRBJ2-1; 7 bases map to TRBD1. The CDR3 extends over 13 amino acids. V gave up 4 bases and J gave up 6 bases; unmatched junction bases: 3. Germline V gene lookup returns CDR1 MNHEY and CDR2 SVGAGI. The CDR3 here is CASSSRTGNEQFF. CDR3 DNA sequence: TGTGCCAGCAGTTCGAGGACAGGCAATGAGCAGTTCTTC.

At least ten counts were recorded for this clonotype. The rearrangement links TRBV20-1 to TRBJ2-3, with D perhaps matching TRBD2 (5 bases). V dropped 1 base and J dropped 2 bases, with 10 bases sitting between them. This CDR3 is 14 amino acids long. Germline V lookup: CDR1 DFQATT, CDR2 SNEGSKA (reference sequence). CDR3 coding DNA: TGCAGTGCTAGAGTTTCCCGGGACACAGATACGCAGTATTTT. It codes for CSARVSRDTDTQYF.

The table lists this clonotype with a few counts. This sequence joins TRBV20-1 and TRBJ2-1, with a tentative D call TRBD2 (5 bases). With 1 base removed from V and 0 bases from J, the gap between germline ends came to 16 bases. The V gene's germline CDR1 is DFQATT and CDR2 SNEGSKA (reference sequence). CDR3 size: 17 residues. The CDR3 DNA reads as TGCAGTGCTAGAGCCCTTTTAGAGCGGAGCTCCTACAATGAGCAGTTCTTC. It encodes CSARALLERSSYNEQFF.

CDR3 protein: CASSTPRTGGDEQFF. CDR3 coding DNA: TGTGCCAGTAGTACCCCGAGGACAGGGGGCGATGAGCAGTTCTTC. The chain uses TRBV19 and TRBJ2-1, with 11 bases identical to TRBD1. J gave up 8 bases and V 4 bases, and 7 bases lay outside the gene matches. The V gene's germline CDR1 is LNHDA and CDR2 SQIVND (reference sequence). The CDR3 totals 15 residues.

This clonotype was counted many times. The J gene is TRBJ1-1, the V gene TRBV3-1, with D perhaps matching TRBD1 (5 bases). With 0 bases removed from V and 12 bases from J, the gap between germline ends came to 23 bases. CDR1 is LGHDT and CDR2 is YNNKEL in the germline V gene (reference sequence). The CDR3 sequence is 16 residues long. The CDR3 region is CASSQDRGRTLTATFF. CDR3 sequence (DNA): TGTGCCAGCAGCCAAGATCGGGGCCGGACTTTAACGGCAACTTTCTTT. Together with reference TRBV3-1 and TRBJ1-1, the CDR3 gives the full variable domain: DTAVSQTPKYLVTQMGNDKSIKCEQNLGHDTMYWYKQDSKKFLKIMFSYNNKELIINETVPNRFSPKSPDKAHLNLHINSLELGDSAVYFCASSQDRGRTLTATFFGQGTRLTVV.

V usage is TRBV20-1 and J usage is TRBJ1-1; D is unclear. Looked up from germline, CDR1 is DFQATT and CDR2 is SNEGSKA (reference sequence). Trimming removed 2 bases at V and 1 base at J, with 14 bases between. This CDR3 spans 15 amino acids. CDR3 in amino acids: CSARPPSRQNTEAFF. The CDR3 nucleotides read TGCAGTGCTAGACCCCCCAGCAGGCAGAACACTGAAGCTTTCTTT.

Written as DNA, the CDR3 is TGCAGTGCTCTACCGGGCCCTAACTATGGCTACACCTTC. It yields the protein CSALPGPNYGYTF. The chain carries TRBV20-1 and TRBJ1-2; unclear D gene. CDR1 and CDR2 (germline): DFQATT, SNEGSKA (reference sequence). V was pared by 5 bases and J by 0 bases, with 10 bases between. The CDR3 contains 13 residues.